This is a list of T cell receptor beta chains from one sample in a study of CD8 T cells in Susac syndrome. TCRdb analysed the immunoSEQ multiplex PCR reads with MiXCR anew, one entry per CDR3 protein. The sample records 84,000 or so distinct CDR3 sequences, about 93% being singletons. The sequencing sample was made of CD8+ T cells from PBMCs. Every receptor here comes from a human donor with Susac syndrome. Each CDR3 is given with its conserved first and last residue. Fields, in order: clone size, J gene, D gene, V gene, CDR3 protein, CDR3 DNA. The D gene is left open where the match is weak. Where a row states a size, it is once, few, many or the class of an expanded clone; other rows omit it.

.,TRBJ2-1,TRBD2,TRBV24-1,CATSDERTSGRSSYNEQFF,TGTGCCACCAGTGATGAAAGGACTAGCGGGAGGAGCTCCTACAATGAGCAGTTCTTC
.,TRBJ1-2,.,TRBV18,CASSPGPQPNYGYTF,TGTGCCAGCTCACCAGGCCCCCAGCCTAACTATGGCTACACCTTC
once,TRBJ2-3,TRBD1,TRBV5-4,CASSTDRGDTQYF,TGTGCCAGCAGCACGGACAGGGGAGATACGCAGTATTTT
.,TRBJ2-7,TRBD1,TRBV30,CAWETGQGINEQYF,TGTGCCTGGGAAACGGGACAGGGGATTAACGAGCAGTACTTC
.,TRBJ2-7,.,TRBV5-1,CASSLGLIYEQYF,TGCGCCAGCAGCTTGGGACTGATCTACGAGCAGTACTTC
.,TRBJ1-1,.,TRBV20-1,CSARDYRDTEAFF,TGCAGTGCTAGGGACTACAGGGACACTGAAGCTTTCTTT
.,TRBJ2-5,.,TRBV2,CASSDMGPTHQETQYF,TGTGCCAGCAGCGATATGGGACCAACTCACCAAGAGACCCAGTACTTC
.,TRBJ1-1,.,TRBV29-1,CSVEQSGTRPGAMTEAFF,TGCAGCGTTGAACAGTCGGGTACCCGCCCGGGGGCAATGACTGAAGCTTTCTTT
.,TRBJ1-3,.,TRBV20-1,CSARDLRVASSGNTIYF,TGCAGTGCTAGAGACCTCCGGGTGGCGAGCTCTGGAAACACCATATATTTT
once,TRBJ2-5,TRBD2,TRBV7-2,CASSPGLAGNAQYF,TGTGCCAGCAGCCCGGGACTAGCGGGAAACGCCCAGTACTTC
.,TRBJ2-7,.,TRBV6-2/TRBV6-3,CASSTYDSFFYEQYF,TGTGCCAGCAGTACCTATGACAGTTTTTTCTACGAGCAGTACTTC
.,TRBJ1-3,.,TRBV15,CATSSGGEGTGNTIYF,TGTGCCACCAGCAGCGGGGGTGAGGGTACTGGAAACACCATATATTTT
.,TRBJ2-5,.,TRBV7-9,CASSHDRNDRTQYF,TGTGCCAGCAGCCACGACAGGAACGACAGGACCCAGTACTTC
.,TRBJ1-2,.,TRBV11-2,CASSLDRTPKGQFYGYTF,TGTGCCAGCAGCTTAGATCGGACGCCGAAAGGACAGTTCTATGGCTACACCTTC
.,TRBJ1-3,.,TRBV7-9,CASNLREIPEGDGNTIYF,TGTGCCAGCAACCTCCGAGAAATTCCCGAGGGCGATGGAAACACCATATATTTT